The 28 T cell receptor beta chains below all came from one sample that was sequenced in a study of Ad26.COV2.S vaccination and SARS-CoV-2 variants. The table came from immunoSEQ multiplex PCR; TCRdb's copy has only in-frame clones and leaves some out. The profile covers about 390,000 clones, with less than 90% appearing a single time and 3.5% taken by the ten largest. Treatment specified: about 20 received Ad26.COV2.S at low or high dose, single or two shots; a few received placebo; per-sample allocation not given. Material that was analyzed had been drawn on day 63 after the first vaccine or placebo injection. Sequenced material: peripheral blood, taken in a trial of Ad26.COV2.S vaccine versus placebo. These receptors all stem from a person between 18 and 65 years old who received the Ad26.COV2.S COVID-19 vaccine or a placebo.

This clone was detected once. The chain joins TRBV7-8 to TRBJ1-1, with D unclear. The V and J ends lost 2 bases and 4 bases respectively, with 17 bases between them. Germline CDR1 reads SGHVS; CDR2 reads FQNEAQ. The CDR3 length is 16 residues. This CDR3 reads CASSLRRPAEATEAFF. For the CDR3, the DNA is TGTGCCAGCAGCTTAAGGCGTCCGGCAGAGGCCACTGAAGCTTTCTTT.

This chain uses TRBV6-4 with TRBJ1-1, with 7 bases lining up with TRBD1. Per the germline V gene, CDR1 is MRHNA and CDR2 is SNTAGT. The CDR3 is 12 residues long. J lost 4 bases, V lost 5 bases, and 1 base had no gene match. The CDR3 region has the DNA TGTGCCAGCAGTCCAGGGGGCACTGAAGCTTTCTTT. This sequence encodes CASSPGGTEAFF.

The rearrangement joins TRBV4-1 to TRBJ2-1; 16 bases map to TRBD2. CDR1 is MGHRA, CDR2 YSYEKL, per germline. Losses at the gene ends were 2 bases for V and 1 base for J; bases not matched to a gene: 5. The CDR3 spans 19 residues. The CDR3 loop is CASSQSGLAGGRSYNEQFF. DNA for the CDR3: TGCGCCAGCAGCCAATCGGGACTAGCGGGGGGGCGATCCTACAATGAGCAGTTCTTC.

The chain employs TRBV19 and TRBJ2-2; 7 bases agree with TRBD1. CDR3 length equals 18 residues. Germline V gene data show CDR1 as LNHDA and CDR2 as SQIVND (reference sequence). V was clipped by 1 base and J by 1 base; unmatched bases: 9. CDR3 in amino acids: CASSIVPYRGENTGELFF. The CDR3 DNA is TGTGCCAGTAGTATAGTTCCTTACAGGGGAGAGAACACCGGGGAGCTGTTTTTT.

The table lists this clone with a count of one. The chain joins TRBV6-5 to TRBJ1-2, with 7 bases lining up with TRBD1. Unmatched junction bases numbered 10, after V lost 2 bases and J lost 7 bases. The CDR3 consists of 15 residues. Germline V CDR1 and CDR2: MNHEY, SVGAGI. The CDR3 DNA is TGTGCCAGCAGTTACGGTGTGGGACAGTTTGCTGGCTACACCTTC. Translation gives CASSYGVGQFAGYTF.

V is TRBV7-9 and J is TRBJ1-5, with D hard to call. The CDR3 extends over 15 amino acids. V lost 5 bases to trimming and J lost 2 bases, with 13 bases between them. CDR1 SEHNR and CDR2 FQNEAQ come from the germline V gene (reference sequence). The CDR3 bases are TGTGCCAGCAGCCGGGGAGCAATCGGCAATCAGCCCCAGCATTTT. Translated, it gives CASSRGAIGNQPQHF.

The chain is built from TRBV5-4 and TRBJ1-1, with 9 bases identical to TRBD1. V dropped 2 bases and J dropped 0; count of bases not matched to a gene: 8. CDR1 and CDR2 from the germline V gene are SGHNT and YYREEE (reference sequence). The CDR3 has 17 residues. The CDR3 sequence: CASSFFPGQGLNTEAFF. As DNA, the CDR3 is TGTGCCAGCAGCTTCTTCCCGGGACAGGGACTGAACACTGAAGCTTTCTTT.

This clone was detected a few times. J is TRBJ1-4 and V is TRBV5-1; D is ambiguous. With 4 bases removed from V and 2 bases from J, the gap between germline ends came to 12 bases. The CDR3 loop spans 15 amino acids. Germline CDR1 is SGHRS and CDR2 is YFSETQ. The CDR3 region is CASSPLGITNEKLFF. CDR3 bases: TGCGCCAGCAGCCCACTCGGGATTACTAATGAAAAACTGTTTTTT.

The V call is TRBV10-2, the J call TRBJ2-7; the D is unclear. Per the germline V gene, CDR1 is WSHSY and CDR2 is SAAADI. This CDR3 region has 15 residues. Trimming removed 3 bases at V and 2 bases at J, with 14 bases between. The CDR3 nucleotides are TGCGCCAGCAGTGAATCGGCACAGCCAACCTACGAGCAGTACTTC. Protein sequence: CASSESAQPTYEQYF.

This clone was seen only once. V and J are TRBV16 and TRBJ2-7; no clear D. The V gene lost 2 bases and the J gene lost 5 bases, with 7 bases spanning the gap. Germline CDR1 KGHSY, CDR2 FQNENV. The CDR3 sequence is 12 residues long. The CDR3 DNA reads TGTGCCAGCAGCCAAGGTTGGGACGAGCAGTACTTC. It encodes CASSQGWDEQYF.

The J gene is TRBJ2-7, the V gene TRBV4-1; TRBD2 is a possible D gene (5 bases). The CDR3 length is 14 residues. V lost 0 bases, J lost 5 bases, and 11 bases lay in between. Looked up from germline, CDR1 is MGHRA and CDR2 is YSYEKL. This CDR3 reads CASSQETWENEQYF. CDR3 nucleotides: TGCGCCAGCAGCCAAGAAACCTGGGAGAACGAGCAGTACTTC.

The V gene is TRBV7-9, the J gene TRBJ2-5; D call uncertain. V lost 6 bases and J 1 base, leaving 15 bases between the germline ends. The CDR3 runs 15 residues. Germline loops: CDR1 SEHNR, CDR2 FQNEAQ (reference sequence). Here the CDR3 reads CASSLDPIRQETQYF. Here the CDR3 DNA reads TGTGCCAGCAGTCTAGACCCAATCCGCCAAGAGACCCAGTACTTC.

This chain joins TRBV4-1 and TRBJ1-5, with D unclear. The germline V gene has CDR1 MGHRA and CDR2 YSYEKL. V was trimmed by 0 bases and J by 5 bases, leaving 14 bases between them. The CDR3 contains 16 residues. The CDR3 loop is CASSQDSLGNHQPQHF. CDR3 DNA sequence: TGCGCCAGCAGCCAAGATAGTTTGGGGAATCATCAGCCCCAGCATTTT.

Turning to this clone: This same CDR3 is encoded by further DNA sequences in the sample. DNA for the CDR3: TGTGCCAGTAGTATAGGATACGAGCAGTACTTC. It encodes CASSIGYEQYF. The V call is TRBV19, the J call TRBJ2-7, with D hard to call. CDR1 and CDR2 (germline): LNHDA, SQIVND (reference sequence). The V gene lost 1 base and the J gene lost 4 bases, with 2 bases spanning the gap. The CDR3 spans 11 residues.

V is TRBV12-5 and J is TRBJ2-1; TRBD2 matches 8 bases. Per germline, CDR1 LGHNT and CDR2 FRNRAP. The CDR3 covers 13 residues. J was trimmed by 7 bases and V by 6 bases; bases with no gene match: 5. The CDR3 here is CASGLRGGNEQFF. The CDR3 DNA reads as TGTGCTAGTGGCCTCCGCGGGGGGAATGAGCAGTTCTTC.

CDR3 amino acids: CASSLERGLGGYTF. CDR3 in DNA: TGTGCCAGCAGCCTAGAGAGGGGGCTCGGTGGCTACACCTTC. V gene TRBV7-2 combines with J gene TRBJ1-2; 7 bases agree with TRBD1. The CDR3 extends over 14 amino acids. The V and J ends lost 5 bases and 7 bases, in that order; junction bases with no gene match: 10. The V gene's germline CDR1 is SGHTA and CDR2 FQGNSA.

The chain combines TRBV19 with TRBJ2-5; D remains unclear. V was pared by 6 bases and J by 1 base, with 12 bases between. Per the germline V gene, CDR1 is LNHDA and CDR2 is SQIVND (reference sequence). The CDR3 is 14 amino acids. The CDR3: CASSPGPLQETQYF. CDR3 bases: TGTGCCAGTAGCCCCGGGCCCCTCCAAGAGACCCAGTACTTC.

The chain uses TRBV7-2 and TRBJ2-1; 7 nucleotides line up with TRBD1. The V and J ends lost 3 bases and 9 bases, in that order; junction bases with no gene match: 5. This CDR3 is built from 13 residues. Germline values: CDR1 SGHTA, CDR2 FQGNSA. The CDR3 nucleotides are TGTGCCAGCAGCTTGGGCACAGGGGCTGAGCAGTTCTTC. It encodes CASSLGTGAEQFF.

CDR3 region: CASSQLQGGNEKLFF. The CDR3 DNA reads as TGCGCCAGCAGCCAATTACAGGGGGGTAATGAAAAACTGTTTTTT. V is TRBV4-3 and J is TRBJ1-4; 8 nucleotides align to TRBD1. V lost 2 bases to trimming and J lost 4 bases; unmatched junction nucleotides: 3. Per germline, CDR1 LGHNA and CDR2 YSLEER. This CDR3 comprises 15 residues.

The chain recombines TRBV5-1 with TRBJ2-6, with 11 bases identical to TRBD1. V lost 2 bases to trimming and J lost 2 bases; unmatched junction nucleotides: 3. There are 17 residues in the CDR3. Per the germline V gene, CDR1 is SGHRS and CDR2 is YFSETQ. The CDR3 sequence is CASSFLGQGAGANVLTF. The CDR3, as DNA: TGCGCCAGCAGCTTCTTGGGACAGGGGGCTGGGGCCAACGTCCTGACTTTC.

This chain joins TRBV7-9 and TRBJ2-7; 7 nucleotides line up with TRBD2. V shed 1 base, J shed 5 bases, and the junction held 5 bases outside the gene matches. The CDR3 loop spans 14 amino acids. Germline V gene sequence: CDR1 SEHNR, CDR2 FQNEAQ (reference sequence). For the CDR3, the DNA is TGTGCCAGCAGCTTAGTAGTGGGGGGGAACGAGCAGTACTTC. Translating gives CASSLVVGGNEQYF.

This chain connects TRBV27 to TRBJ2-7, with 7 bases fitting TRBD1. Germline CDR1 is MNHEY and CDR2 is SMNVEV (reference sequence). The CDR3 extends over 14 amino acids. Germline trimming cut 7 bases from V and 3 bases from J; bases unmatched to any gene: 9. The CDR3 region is CASKSQGPIYEQYF. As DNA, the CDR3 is TGTGCCAGCAAATCACAGGGGCCTATCTACGAGCAGTACTTC.

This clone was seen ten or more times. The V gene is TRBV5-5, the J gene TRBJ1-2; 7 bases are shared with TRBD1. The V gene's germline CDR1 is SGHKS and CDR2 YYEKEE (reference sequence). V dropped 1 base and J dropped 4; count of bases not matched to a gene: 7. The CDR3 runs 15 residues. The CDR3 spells CASSLSAGGGYGYTF. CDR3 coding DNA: TGTGCCAGCAGCTTGTCGGCAGGGGGAGGCTATGGCTACACCTTC.

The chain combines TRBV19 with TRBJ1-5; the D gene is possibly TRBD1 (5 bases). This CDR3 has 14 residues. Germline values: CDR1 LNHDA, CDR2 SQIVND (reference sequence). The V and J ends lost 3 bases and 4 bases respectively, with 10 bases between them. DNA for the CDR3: TGTGCCAGTAGTATTTGGGAGGGGAATCAGCCCCAGCATTTT. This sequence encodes CASSIWEGNQPQHF.

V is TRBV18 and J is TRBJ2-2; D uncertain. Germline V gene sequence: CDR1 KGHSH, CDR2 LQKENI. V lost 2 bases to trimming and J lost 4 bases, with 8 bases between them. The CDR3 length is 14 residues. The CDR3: CASSPRRSTGELFF. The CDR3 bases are TGTGCCAGCTCACCAAGACGGTCCACCGGGGAGCTGTTTTTT.

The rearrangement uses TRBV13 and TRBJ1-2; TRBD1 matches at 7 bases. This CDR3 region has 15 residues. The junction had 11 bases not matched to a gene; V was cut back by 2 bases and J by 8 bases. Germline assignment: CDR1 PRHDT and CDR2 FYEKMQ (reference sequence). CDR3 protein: CASSLPISGGKGYTF. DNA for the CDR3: TGTGCCAGCAGCTTACCGATTTCAGGGGGTAAGGGCTACACCTTC.

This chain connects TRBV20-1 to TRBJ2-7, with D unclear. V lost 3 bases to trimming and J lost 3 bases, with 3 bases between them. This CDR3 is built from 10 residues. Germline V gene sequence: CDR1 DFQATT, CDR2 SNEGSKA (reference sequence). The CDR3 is CSARSYEQYF. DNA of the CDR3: TGCAGTGCTAGGAGCTACGAGCAGTACTTC.

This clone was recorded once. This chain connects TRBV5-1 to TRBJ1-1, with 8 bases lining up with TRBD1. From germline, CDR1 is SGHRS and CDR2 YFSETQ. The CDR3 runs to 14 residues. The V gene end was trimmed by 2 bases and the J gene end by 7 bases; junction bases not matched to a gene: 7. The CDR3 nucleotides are TGCGCCAGCAGCTTCGACAGGGGCGGAGGTGAAGCTTTCTTT. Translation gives CASSFDRGGGEAFF.